This TCR beta chain was captured in a study of T cells expressing NK-cell markers. For the study at large: Of eight sequenced donors, seven were HCMV-seropositive and one HCMV-seronegative.

What made the TCR beta cDNA was 5'RACE template switching with UMIs. From the 5' RACE reads, TCRdb lists one entry per CDR3 protein and no DNA. Its table lists roughly 180,000 distinct CDR3 sequences. Whole-study findings and limits: HCMV specificity of the expanded NKG2C+ T cell clones stayed unclear.

Germline V gives CDR1 MNHNS, CDR2 SASEGT. The CDR3 contains 16 residues. Turning to this clonotype: Its antigen remains unknown.

The sequence derives from a woman between 18 and 69 years old in good health. The J gene is TRBJ1-2, the V gene TRBV6-1. The sequenced material came from blood T cells: a sorted CD56 or NKG2C T cell subset, CD4+ or CD8+ T cells, or bulk PBMC T cells (not recorded which). The CDR3: CASSEAGARINYGYTF.